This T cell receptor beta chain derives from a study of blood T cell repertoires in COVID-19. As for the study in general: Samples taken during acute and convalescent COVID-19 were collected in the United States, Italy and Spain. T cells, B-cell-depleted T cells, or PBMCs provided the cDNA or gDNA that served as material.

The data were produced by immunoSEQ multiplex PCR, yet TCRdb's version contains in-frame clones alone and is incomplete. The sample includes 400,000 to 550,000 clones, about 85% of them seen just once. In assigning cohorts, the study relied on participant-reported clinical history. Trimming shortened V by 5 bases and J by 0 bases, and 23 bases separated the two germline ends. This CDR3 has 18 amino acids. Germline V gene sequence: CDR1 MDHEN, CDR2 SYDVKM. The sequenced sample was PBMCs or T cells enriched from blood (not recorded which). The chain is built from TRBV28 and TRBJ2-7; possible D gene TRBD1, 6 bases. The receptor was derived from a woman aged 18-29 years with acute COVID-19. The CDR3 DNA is TGTGCCAGCAGTCCCCTCCAGCTGTGGGGACATTCCTCCTACGAGCAGTACTTC. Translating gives CASSPLQLWGHSSYEQYF. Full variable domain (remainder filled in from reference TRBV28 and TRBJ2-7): DVKVTQSSRYLVKRTGEKVFLECVQDMDHENMFWYRQDPGLGLRLIYFSYDVKMKEKGDIPEGYSVSREKKERFSLILESASTNQTSMYLCASSPLQLWGHSSYEQYFGPGTRLTVT.